This T cell receptor (beta chain) was sequenced in a study of blood T cell repertoires in COVID-19. Patients at the Seattle site were enrolled during active infection and followed longitudinally. Source study methods: Amplifying reference gene primers gave estimates of nucleated cell counts. The assay was immunoSEQ multiplex PCR, and TCRdb's table has in-frame clones only and misses some. Clone size and the V and J calls come from that table; the DNA yielded D and trimming. Of 260,000 or so clones listed, more than 80% are singletons. V lost 0 bases to trimming and J lost 5 bases, with 17 bases between them. The germline V gene encodes CDR1 MNHEY and CDR2 SVGAGI. The CDR3 length is 16 residues.

This sequence originates from a woman older than 75 with COVID-19, enrolled during active disease. Specimen: peripheral blood. This chain joins TRBV6-5 and TRBJ2-7, with D tentatively TRBD2 (6 bases). CDR3 in DNA: TGTGCCAGCAGTTACTCGAGGGGACTTGGGAATGACGAGCAGTACTTC. As protein: CASSYSRGLGNDEQYF.